Listed below are T cell receptor beta chains from one sample, sequenced in a study of shared clonotypes between healthy human individuals. Profiled with immunoSEQ multiplex PCR; TCRdb holds only in-frame clones, not every one. The table records fewer than 600,000 clones, around 77% of them present only once. The sequencing input was PBMCs. The receptors stem from a woman aged 40 to 50 in good health. Some clones in this sample may be carry-over from other donors' samples. CDR3s include the opening cysteine and the closing phenylalanine or tryptophan. The order of the fields is V gene, D gene, clone size, J gene, CDR3 protein, CDR3 DNA. The D gene is left open where the match is weak. A clone size is listed for some rows: how often the clone was seen (once, few, many), or a class if it is expanded.

V: TRBV25-1; D: TRBD2; size: -; J: TRBJ2-1; CDR3: CASSEFGTSGGAYNEQFF; DNA: TGTGCCAGCAGTGAATTCGGGACTAGCGGGGGGGCCTACAATGAGCAGTTCTTC
V: TRBV4-1; D: -; size: -; J: TRBJ1-5; CDR3: CASSQVSAQGPQHF; DNA: TGCGCCAGCAGCCAAGTTTCTGCCCAAGGGCCCCAGCATTTT
V: TRBV1; D: -; size: few; J: TRBJ1-2; CDR3: CTSSQDFGGYTF; DNA: TGCACCAGCAGCCAAGATTTCGGTGGCTACACCTTC
V: TRBV7-6; D: -; size: once; J: TRBJ2-7; CDR3: CASSLGQAFYEQYF; DNA: TGTGCCAGCAGCTTAGGACAAGCCTTTTACGAGCAGTACTTC
V: TRBV28; D: -; size: many; J: TRBJ1-6; CDR3: CASSSAASMDSPLHF; DNA: TGTGCCAGCAGTTCCGCCGCTTCGATGGATTCACCCCTCCACTTT
V: TRBV10-3; D: TRBD2; size: once; J: TRBJ2-7; CDR3: CAITPGLAEEQYF; DNA: TGTGCCATCACCCCGGGACTAGCGGAGGAGCAGTACTTC
V: TRBV7-9; D: TRBD1; size: -; J: TRBJ2-5; CDR3: CASSRGQGISQTQYF; DNA: TGTGCCAGCAGCCGAGGACAGGGAATCTCGCAGACCCAGTACTTC
V: TRBV6-6; D: -; size: -; J: TRBJ1-5; CDR3: CASSYGRVRNQPQHF; DNA: TGTGCCAGCAGTTACGGGAGGGTTCGGAATCAGCCCCAGCATTTT
V: TRBV14; D: TRBD1; size: -; J: TRBJ1-1; CDR3: CASSLTGVDTEAFF; DNA: TGTGCCAGCAGCCTGACAGGGGTTGACACTGAAGCTTTCTTT
V: TRBV7-3; D: TRBD2; size: -; J: TRBJ2-1; CDR3: CASKSASGSYEQFF; DNA: TGTGCCAGCAAGTCTGCTAGCGGGAGCTATGAGCAGTTCTTC
V: TRBV27; D: -; size: -; J: TRBJ1-2; CDR3: CASTSTGFGYGYTF; DNA: TGTGCCAGCACCTCGACCGGCTTCGGCTATGGCTACACCTTC
V: TRBV27; D: TRBD1; size: -; J: TRBJ2-7; CDR3: CASSYAGTGYYEQYF; DNA: TGTGCCAGCAGTTACGCGGGGACAGGGTACTACGAGCAGTACTTC
V: TRBV5-1; D: -; size: few; J: TRBJ2-7; CDR3: CASSFGDSYEQYF; DNA: TGCGCCAGCAGCTTCGGGGACTCCTACGAGCAGTACTTC
V: TRBV25-1; D: -; size: -; J: TRBJ2-2; CDR3: CASSEAHTGELFF; DNA: TGTGCCAGCAGTGAGGCCCATACCGGGGAGCTGTTTTTT
V: TRBV6-5; D: -; size: -; J: TRBJ1-2; CDR3: CASSYQGGYGYTF; DNA: TGTGCCAGCAGTTACCAGGGAGGCTATGGCTACACCTTC
V: TRBV9; D: TRBD2; size: many; J: TRBJ2-3; CDR3: CASSVGAGGPTDTQYF; DNA: TGTGCCAGCAGCGTAGGGGCGGGAGGGCCGACAGATACGCAGTATTTT
V: TRBV7-9; D: TRBD2; size: -; J: TRBJ2-7; CDR3: CASSPPQLAGSYEQYF; DNA: TGTGCCAGCAGCCCCCCCCAACTAGCGGGAAGCTACGAGCAGTACTTC
V: TRBV5-1; D: TRBD1; size: -; J: TRBJ2-7; CDR3: CASSLQGAAYEQYF; DNA: TGCGCCAGCAGCCTTCAGGGGGCGGCCTACGAGCAGTACTTC
V: TRBV15; D: -; size: -; J: TRBJ2-3; CDR3: CATGSRGGTDTQYF; DNA: TGTGCCACCGGATCACGCGGGGGCACAGATACGCAGTATTTT
V: TRBV5-6; D: -; size: -; J: TRBJ2-5; CDR3: CASSLVPRETQYF; DNA: TGTGCCAGCAGCTTGGTACCCCGGGAGACCCAGTACTTC
V: TRBV10-2; D: -; size: -; J: TRBJ1-1; CDR3: CASSGGDGTEAFF; DNA: TGCGCCAGCAGTGGAGGGGACGGCACTGAAGCTTTCTTT
V: TRBV11-1; D: TRBD2; size: many; J: TRBJ2-1; CDR3: CASSPMGVSGSGYNEQFF; DNA: TGTGCCAGCAGCCCAATGGGGGTGAGCGGGAGTGGTTACAATGAGCAGTTCTTC
V: TRBV2; D: -; size: -; J: TRBJ2-2; CDR3: CASTFSPTGELFF; DNA: TGTGCCAGCACCTTCAGTCCCACCGGGGAGCTGTTTTTT
V: TRBV5-4; D: -; size: many; J: TRBJ2-4; CDR3: CASSLGGAAKNIQYF; DNA: TGTGCCAGCAGCTTGGGAGGGGCCGCCAAAAACATTCAGTACTTC
V: TRBV18; D: -; size: -; J: TRBJ2-1; CDR3: CASSPQGTHNEQFF; DNA: TGTGCCAGCTCACCACAGGGGACCCACAATGAGCAGTTCTTC
V: TRBV7-2; D: -; size: -; J: TRBJ2-5; CDR3: CASSPRDGSGLGSQYF; DNA: TGTGCCAGCAGCCCCCGGGACGGGAGCGGGCTGGGTTCCCAGTACTTC
V: TRBV6-1; D: -; size: -; J: TRBJ1-1; CDR3: CASSGSVGNTEAFF; DNA: TGTGCCAGCAGTGGGAGTGTAGGGAACACTGAAGCTTTCTTT
V: TRBV7-2; D: -; size: -; J: TRBJ2-6; CDR3: CASSSDYYSGANVLTF; DNA: TGTGCCAGCAGCTCGGACTACTACTCTGGGGCCAACGTCCTGACTTTC
V: TRBV4-3; D: TRBD1; size: -; J: TRBJ2-7; CDR3: CASSSRTGGEQYF; DNA: TGCGCCAGCAGCTCTCGGACAGGGGGTGAGCAGTACTTC
V: TRBV28; D: TRBD2; size: -; J: TRBJ2-7; CDR3: CASSRTSGSSHEQYF; DNA: TGTGCCAGCAGCCGGACTAGCGGGAGTTCGCACGAGCAGTACTTC
V: TRBV5-1; D: -; size: -; J: TRBJ2-2; CDR3: CASSGRVSSLAGELFF; DNA: TGCGCCAGCAGCGGCAGGGTTTCTTCTTTGGCCGGGGAGCTGTTTTTT
V: TRBV29-1; D: -; size: -; J: TRBJ2-7; CDR3: CSAKPSGIYEQYF; DNA: TGCAGCGCCAAACCTTCGGGGATCTACGAGCAGTACTTC
V: TRBV27; D: -; size: -; J: TRBJ2-1; CDR3: CASSLTLGSTYNEQFF; DNA: TGTGCCAGCAGTTTAACGTTGGGATCCACCTACAATGAGCAGTTCTTC
V: TRBV5-1; D: -; size: -; J: TRBJ2-1; CDR3: CASSLDMSSYNEQFF; DNA: TGCGCCAGCAGCTTGGATATGAGCTCCTACAATGAGCAGTTCTTC
V: TRBV27; D: -; size: -; J: TRBJ1-1; CDR3: CASSSSTGWGNMNTEAFF; DNA: TGTGCCAGCAGTAGCAGTACCGGCTGGGGAAACATGAACACTGAAGCTTTCTTT
V: TRBV30; D: TRBD2; size: -; J: TRBJ2-7; CDR3: CAWALAGSYEQYF; DNA: TGTGCCTGGGCCTTAGCGGGGTCCTACGAGCAGTACTTC
V: TRBV20-1; D: -; size: -; J: TRBJ1-4; CDR3: CSASFGEKLFF; DNA: TGCAGTGCTAGTTTCGGGGAAAAACTGTTTTTT
V: TRBV21-1; D: -; size: -; J: TRBJ2-7; CDR3: CASSKSETPLAGDDYEQYF; DNA: TGTGCCAGCAGCAAATCCGAGACCCCCCTAGCGGGAGATGACTACGAGCAGTACTTC
V: TRBV6-4; D: TRBD1; size: -; J: TRBJ1-2; CDR3: CASSDTRQGRTSGYTF; DNA: TGTGCCAGCAGTGACACCAGACAGGGGCGGACTTCTGGCTACACCTTC
V: TRBV28; D: TRBD1; size: -; J: TRBJ1-4; CDR3: CASSRTGGRLANEKLFF; DNA: TGTGCCAGCAGTCGGACAGGGGGAAGATTGGCTAATGAAAAACTGTTTTTT
V: TRBV6-5; D: -; size: -; J: TRBJ1-2; CDR3: CASSQRTAGYTF; DNA: TGTGCCAGCAGTCAGCGGACAGCTGGCTACACCTTC
V: TRBV4-1; D: TRBD2; size: -; J: TRBJ2-1; CDR3: CASSQATSGSRGEQFF; DNA: TGCGCCAGCAGCCAGGCGACCAGCGGGAGTAGGGGTGAGCAGTTCTTC